The 19 T cell receptor beta chains below were found in one sample sequenced in a study of blood T cell repertoires in COVID-19. TCRdb's copy holds only in-frame clones and misses some; the assay was immunoSEQ multiplex PCR. There are under 45,000 clones in the sample; roughly 88% occur only once, and roughly a tenth lies in the top ten. Specimen: peripheral blood. These receptors originate from a human donor in a cohort sampled during active COVID-19.

The V and J genes are TRBV6-2 or TRBV6-3 and TRBJ2-1; D is undetermined. This CDR3 comprises 12 residues. Germline V CDR1 and CDR2: MNHEY, SVGEGT. V was cut by 4 bases and J by 4 bases, with 5 bases left in between. This CDR3 is CASSLIYNEQFF. CDR3 bases: TGTGCCAGCAGTTTAATTTACAATGAGCAGTTCTTC.

The genes are TRBV6-6 and TRBJ2-1, with 9 bases aligning to TRBD2. CDR1 is MNHNY and CDR2 is SVGAGI in the germline V gene (reference sequence). The CDR3 spans 12 residues. V lost 6 bases and J lost 12; bases outside the gene matches: 6. CDR3 nucleotide sequence: TGTGCCAGCAGGGGGACTAGCACGGTGCAGTTCTTC. Translating it yields CASRGTSTVQFF.

CDR3 region: CASSLRPSGGSYNEQFF. The CDR3 nucleotides read TGTGCCAGCAGCTTACGACCTAGCGGGGGGTCCTACAATGAGCAGTTCTTC. The chain is built from TRBV11-2 and TRBJ2-1; 11 nucleotides align to TRBD2. This CDR3 comprises 17 residues. In germline, CDR1 is SGHAT, CDR2 FQNNGV. J lost 1 base, V lost 2 bases, and 4 bases had no gene match.

The rearrangement joins TRBV7-2 to TRBJ2-7; TRBD2 aligns across 13 bases. This CDR3 contains 15 residues. V dropped 5 bases and J dropped 2; count of bases not matched to a gene: 3. Germline loops: CDR1 SGHTA, CDR2 FQGNSA. The CDR3: CASSHTSGGAYEQYF. The DNA for the CDR3 is TGTGCCAGCAGCCATACTAGCGGGGGGGCCTACGAGCAGTACTTC.

The chain uses TRBV18 and TRBJ2-3, with TRBD2 matching over 10 bases. This CDR3 region has 17 residues. Germline values: CDR1 KGHSH, CDR2 LQKENI. Unmatched junction bases numbered 10, after V lost 6 bases and J lost 1 base. CDR3 amino acids: CASSTRTSGFRTDTQYF. The CDR3 coding sequence is TGTGCCAGCTCCACAAGGACTAGCGGATTCCGCACAGATACGCAGTATTTT.

The V gene is TRBV7-9, the J gene TRBJ2-7, with TRBD2 matching over 9 bases. Germline-derived CDR1 and CDR2 are SEHNR and FQNEAQ (reference sequence). The CDR3 runs to 15 residues. Germline trimming cut 0 bases from V and 2 bases from J; bases unmatched to any gene: 2. CDR3: CASSLALAGPYEQYF. CDR3 bases: TGTGCCAGCAGCTTAGCGCTAGCGGGACCCTACGAGCAGTACTTC. The variable domain in full, completed from reference TRBV7-9 and TRBJ2-7, reads DTGVSQNPRHKITKRGQNVTFRCDPISEHNRLYWYRQTLGQGPEFLTYFQNEAQLEKSRLLSDRFSAERPKGSFSTLEIQRTEQGDSAMYLCASSLALAGPYEQYFGPGTRLTVT.

This chain links TRBV7-8 with TRBJ2-4, with a possible D match to TRBD2 (6 bases). The CDR3 loop spans 15 amino acids. Trimming left V 5 bases short and J 2 bases short, with 13 bases between. Germline CDR1 SGHVS, CDR2 FQNEAQ. CDR3 sequence: CASSPEGRPKNIQYF. CDR3 DNA sequence: TGTGCCAGCAGCCCGGAGGGACGGCCCAAAAACATTCAGTACTTC.

V usage is TRBV19 and J usage is TRBJ2-3, with a possible D match to TRBD2 (6 bases). Germline V gene sequence: CDR1 LNHDA, CDR2 SQIVND (reference sequence). V was pared by 3 bases and J by 2 bases, with 12 bases between. The CDR3 loop spans 15 amino acids. CDR3 nucleotide sequence: TGTGCCAGTAGTATCGGCGGGACCTTCACAGATACGCAGTATTTT. It encodes CASSIGGTFTDTQYF.

This clone has a single count. This chain links TRBV13 with TRBJ2-1, with TRBD2 identical over 12 bases. CDR3 length: 15 amino acids. Germline lookup yields CDR1 PRHDT and CDR2 FYEKMQ (reference sequence). V trimming: 5 bases; J trimming: 10 bases; junction bases outside the gene matches: 9. Here the CDR3 reads CASSKTSGSLREQFF. In DNA form, the CDR3 reads TGTGCCAGCAGCAAGACTAGCGGGAGTTTGCGCGAGCAGTTCTTC.

This chain links TRBV7-3 with TRBJ2-1, with D perhaps matching TRBD2 (6 bases). V was pared by 5 bases and J by 8 bases, with 13 bases between. CDR3 length equals 13 residues. Germline V gene sequence: CDR1 SGHTA, CDR2 FQGTGA. CDR3 DNA: TGTGCCAGCAGCCCGAGGCGGGGTGATGAGCAGTTCTTC. This codes for CASSPRRGDEQFF.

This clone was recorded only once. This chain uses TRBV27 with TRBJ2-5; 9 positions match TRBD2. From germline, CDR1 is MNHEY and CDR2 SMNVEV (reference sequence). This CDR3 comprises 13 residues. The trim removed 6 bases at V and 5 bases at J, leaving 4 bases unmatched. This chain's CDR3 is CASSGLARETQYF. In nucleotides, the CDR3 is TGTGCCAGCAGCGGACTAGCGAGGGAGACCCAGTACTTC.

The genes are TRBV6-2 or TRBV6-3 and TRBJ2-7; TRBD2 might be the D (6 bases). Germline V CDR1 and CDR2: MNHEY, SVGEGT. The CDR3 length is 16 residues. Trimming stripped 2 bases from V and 5 bases from J, with 19 bases between. The CDR3 bases are TGTGCCAGCAGTTACGCGACGACTAGAAGTAGGAACGAGCAGTACTTC. It specifies CASSYATTRSRNEQYF.

A few counts support this clone. V is TRBV21-1 and J is TRBJ2-3; TRBD2, as called in the table, went unchecked against the DNA. TRBV21-1 represents a pseudogene. This CDR3 region has 10 residues. The CDR3 nucleotides read TGTGCCAGCAGCCATTATACACGGGATTTT. This codes for CASSHYTRDF.

V gene TRBV21-1 combines with J gene TRBJ2-3; the table names TRBD1, a call not compared with the DNA. TRBV21-1 is a known pseudogene. The CDR3 runs to 15 residues. In DNA, the CDR3 is TGTGCCAGCACGACAGACAGGGGGCGCACAGATACGCAGTATTTT. It codes for CASTTDRGRTDTQYF.

This clone was observed a single time. The chain has TRBV14 and TRBJ2-3; 7 nucleotides line up with TRBD2. Germline CDR1 SGHDN, CDR2 FVKESK. V shed 7 bases and J 4 bases; nucleotides not matched to a gene: 11. The CDR3 loop spans 15 amino acids. CDR3 amino acids: CASNRFGGRADTQYF. The CDR3 nucleotides read TGTGCCAGCAATAGGTTTGGCGGGAGAGCAGATACGCAGTATTTT.

The gene calls are TRBV3-1 (or the pseudogene TRBV3-2) and TRBJ2-7; D ambiguous. The CDR3 length is 14 residues. In germline, CDR1 is LGHDT, CDR2 YNNKEL (reference sequence). The germline V and J ends were trimmed by 4 bases and 0 bases, with 10 bases remaining between them. CDR3 in DNA: TGTGCCAGCAGCCCCACGATGAGCTCCTACGAGCAGTACTTC. Translated: CASSPTMSSYEQYF.

The chain combines TRBV9 with TRBJ2-1; 10 positions agree with TRBD2. The CDR3 is made up of 16 amino acids. Unmatched junction bases numbered 3, after V lost 0 bases and J lost 3 bases. From germline, CDR1 is SGDLS and CDR2 YYNGEE. Here the CDR3 DNA reads TGTGCCAGCAGCGTAGTAGCGGGGGGTTTCTACAATGAGCAGTTCTTC. It is translated as CASSVVAGGFYNEQFF.

V and J are TRBV2 and TRBJ2-1; D perhaps matches TRBD2 (6 bases). Germline V CDR1 and CDR2: SNHLY, FYNNEI. The ends were cut back, 8 bases at V and 7 bases at J, with 15 bases in the middle. This CDR3 has 13 residues. CDR3 nucleotide sequence: TGTGCCAGCTCTGCTGGGGGGTTGAATGAGCAGTTCTTC. It translates to CASSAGGLNEQFF.

The rearrangement uses TRBV4-2 and TRBJ1-6; the match to TRBD1 covers 9 bases. The CDR3 consists of 15 residues. The germline V gene encodes CDR1 LGHNA and CDR2 YNFKEQ. After removal of 0 bases from V and 10 bases from J, the junction contained 4 bases not matched to a gene. The CDR3 loop reads CASSQDGTGISPLHF. DNA of the CDR3: TGTGCCAGCAGCCAAGACGGGACAGGGATCTCACCCCTCCACTTT.